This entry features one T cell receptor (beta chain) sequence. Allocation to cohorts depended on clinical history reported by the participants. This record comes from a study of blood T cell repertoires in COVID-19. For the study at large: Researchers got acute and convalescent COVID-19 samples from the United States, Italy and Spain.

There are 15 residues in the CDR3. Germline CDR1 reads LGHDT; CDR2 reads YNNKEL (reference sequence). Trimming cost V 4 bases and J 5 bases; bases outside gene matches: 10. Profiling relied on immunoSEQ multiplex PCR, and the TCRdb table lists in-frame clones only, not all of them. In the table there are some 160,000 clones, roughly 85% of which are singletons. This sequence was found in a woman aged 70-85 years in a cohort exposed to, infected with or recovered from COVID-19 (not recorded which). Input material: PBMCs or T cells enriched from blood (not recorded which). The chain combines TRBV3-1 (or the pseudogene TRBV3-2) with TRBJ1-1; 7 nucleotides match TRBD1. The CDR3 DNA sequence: TGTGCCAGCAGCCTTTGGACAGGTCTGAGGACTGAAGCTTTCTTT. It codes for CASSLWTGLRTEAFF.